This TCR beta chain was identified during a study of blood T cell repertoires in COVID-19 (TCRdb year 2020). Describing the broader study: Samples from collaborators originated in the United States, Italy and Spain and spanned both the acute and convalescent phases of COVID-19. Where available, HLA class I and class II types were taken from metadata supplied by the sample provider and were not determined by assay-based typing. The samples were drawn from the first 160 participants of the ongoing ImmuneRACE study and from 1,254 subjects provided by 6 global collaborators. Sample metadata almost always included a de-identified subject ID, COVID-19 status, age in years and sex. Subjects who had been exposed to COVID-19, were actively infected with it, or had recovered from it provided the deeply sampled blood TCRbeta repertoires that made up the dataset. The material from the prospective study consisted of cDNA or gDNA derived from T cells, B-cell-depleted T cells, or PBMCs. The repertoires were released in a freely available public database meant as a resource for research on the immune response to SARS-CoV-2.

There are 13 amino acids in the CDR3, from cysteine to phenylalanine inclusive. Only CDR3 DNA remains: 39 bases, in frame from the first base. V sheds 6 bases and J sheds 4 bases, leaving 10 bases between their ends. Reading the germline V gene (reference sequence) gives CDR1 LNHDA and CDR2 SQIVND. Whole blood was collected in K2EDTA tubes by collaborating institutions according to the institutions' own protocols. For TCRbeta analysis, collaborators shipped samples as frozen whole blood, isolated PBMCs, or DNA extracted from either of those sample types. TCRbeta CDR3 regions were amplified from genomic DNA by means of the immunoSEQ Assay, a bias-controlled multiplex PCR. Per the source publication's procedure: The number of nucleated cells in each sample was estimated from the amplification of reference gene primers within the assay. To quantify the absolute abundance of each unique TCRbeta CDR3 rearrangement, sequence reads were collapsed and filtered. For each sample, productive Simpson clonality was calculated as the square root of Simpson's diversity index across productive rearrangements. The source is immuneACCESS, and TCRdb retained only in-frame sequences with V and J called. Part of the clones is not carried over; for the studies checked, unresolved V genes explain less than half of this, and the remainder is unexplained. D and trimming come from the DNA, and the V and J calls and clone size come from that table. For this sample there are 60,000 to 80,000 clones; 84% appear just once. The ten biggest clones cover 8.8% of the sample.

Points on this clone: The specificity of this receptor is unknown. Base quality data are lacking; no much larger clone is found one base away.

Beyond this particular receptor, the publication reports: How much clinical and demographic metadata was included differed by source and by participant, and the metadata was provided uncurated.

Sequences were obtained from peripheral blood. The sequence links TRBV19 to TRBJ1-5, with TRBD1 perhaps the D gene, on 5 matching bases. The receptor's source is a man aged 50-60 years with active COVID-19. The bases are TGTGCCAGTAGCCTTTCAGGGAATCAGCCCCAGCATTTT. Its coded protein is CASSLSGNQPQHF.